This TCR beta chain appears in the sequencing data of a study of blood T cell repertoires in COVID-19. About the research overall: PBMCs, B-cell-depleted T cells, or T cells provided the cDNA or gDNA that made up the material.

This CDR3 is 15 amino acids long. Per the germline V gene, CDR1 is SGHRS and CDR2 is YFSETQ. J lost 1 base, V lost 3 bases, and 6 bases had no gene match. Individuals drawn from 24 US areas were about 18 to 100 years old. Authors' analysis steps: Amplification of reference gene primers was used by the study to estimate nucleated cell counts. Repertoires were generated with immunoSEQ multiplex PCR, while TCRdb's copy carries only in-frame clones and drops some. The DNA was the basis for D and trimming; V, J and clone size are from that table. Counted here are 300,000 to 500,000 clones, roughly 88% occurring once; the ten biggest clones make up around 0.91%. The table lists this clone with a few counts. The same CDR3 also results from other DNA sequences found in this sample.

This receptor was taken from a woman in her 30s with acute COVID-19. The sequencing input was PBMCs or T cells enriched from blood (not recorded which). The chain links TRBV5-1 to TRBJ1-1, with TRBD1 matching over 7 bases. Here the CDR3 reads CASSWTGGGNTEAFF. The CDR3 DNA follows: TGCGCCAGCAGCTGGACAGGTGGCGGGAACACTGAAGCTTTCTTT.